Listed here is a single T cell receptor beta chain. Original methodology: Counts of nucleated cells, estimated from reference gene primer amplification, were obtained. Here immunoSEQ multiplex PCR was the method, and the copy in TCRdb shows in-frame clones only, minus some. V, J and clone size are taken as reported in that table, and D and trimming were inferred from the DNA itself. This sample has roughly 200,000 clones; about four fifths occur once, and the top ten carry more than 9.5%. CDR3 length equals 13 residues. From germline, CDR1 is SQVTM and CDR2 ANQGSEA. V lost 5 bases and J lost 3; bases outside the gene matches: 5. This sample was included in a study of blood T cell repertoires in COVID-19.

The chain joins TRBV29-1 to TRBJ2-7; 9 positions agree with TRBD1. This receptor was taken from a woman aged 35 to 49 with COVID-19, enrolled during active disease. Input material: peripheral blood. CDR3 region: CSVLGTGLYEQYF. CDR3 sequence (DNA): TGCAGCGTTCTTGGGACAGGGCTCTACGAGCAGTACTTC.